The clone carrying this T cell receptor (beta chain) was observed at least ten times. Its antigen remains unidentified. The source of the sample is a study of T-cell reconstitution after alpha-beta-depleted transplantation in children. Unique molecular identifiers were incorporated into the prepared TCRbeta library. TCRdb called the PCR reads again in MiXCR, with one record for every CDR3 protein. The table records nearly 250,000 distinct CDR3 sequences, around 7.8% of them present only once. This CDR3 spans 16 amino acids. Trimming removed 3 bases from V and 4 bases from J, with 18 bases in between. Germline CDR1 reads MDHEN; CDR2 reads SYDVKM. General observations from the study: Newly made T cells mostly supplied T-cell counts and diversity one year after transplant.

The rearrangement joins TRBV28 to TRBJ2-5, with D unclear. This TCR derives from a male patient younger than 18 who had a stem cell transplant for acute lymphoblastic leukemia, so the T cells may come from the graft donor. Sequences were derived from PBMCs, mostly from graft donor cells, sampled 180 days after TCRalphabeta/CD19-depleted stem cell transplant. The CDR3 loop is CASSLPTPVSGETQYF. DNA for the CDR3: TGTGCCAGCAGTTTGCCGACCCCCGTGAGTGGAGAGACCCAGTACTTC.